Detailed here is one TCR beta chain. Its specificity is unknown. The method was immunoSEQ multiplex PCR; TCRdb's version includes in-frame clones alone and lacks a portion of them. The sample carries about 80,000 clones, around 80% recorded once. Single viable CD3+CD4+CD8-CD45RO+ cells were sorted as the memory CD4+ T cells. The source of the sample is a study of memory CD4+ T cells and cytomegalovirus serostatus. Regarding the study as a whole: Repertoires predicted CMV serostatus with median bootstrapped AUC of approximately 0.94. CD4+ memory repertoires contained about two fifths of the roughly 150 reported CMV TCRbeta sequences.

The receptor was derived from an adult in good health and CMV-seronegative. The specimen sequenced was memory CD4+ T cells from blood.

CDR3 nucleotides: TGTGCTAGTCTCTCTGGCAGCACCTACGAGCAGTACTTC. It encodes CASLSGSTYEQYF. V usage is TRBV12-5 and J usage is TRBJ2-7; D remains ambiguous. V gave up 8 bases and J gave up 2 bases, with 13 bases separating them. This CDR3 contains 13 residues. Germline CDR1 reads LGHNT; CDR2 reads FRNRAP.